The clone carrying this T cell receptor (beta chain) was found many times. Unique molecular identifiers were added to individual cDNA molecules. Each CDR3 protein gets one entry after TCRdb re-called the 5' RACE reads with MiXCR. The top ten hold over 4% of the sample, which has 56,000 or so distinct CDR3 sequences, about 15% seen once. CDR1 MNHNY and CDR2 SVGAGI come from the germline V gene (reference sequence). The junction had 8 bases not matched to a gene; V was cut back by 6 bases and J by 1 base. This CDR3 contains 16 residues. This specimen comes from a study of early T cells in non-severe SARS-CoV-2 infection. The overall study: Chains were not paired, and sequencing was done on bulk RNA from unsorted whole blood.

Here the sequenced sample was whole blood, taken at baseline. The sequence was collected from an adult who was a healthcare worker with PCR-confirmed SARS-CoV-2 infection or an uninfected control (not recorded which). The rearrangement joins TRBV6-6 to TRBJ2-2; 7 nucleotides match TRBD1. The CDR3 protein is CASRYPHRGNTGELFF. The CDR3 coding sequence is TGTGCCAGCAGATACCCCCACAGGGGGAACACCGGGGAGCTGTTTTTT.